This T cell receptor beta chain emerged from a study of graft-versus-host responses after intestinal transplantation. Study overall: The recipients all started with anti-thymocyte globulin induction and then took tacrolimus and steroids for 2 to 4 years.

General study findings and limits: Peak GvH clone levels in circulation were associated with early post-transplant HvG declines. Recipient marrow held GvH clones, some first seen in ileum or blood.

Profiling relied on immunoSEQ multiplex PCR, and the TCRdb table lists in-frame clones only, not all of them. The sample lists tens of thousands of clones, roughly nine tenths occurring once. In the case of this clone: Antigen specificity is unknown.

The material sequenced was unstimulated CD8+ T cells sorted from spleen or lymph node cells, taken before intestinal transplant. This clonotype was sampled from a human donor who received an intestinal transplant.

Here the CDR3 DNA reads TGTGCCAGCAGCGTTTCAGGGTCGAACACCGGGGAGCTGTTTTTT. It codes for CASSVSGSNTGELFF. The V call is TRBV9, the J call TRBJ2-2, with TRBD1 as a possible D gene (5 bases). Trimming took 2 bases from V and 0 from J, leaving 8 bases between them. The germline V gene has CDR1 SGDLS and CDR2 YYNGEE. The CDR3 length is 15 residues.